Listed below are T cell receptor beta chains from one sample, sequenced in a study of PD-1 blockade in classical Hodgkin lymphoma. Assay: immunoSEQ multiplex PCR; the TCRdb copy retains only in-frame clones and omits some. The table records 20,000 or so clones, 88% of them present only once. The material sequenced was CD8+ T cells from blood, taken before the fourth cycle of nivolumab. The receptors shown here come from a human donor with classical Hodgkin lymphoma. Each CDR3 is given without its conserved first and last residue. Fields, in order: CDR3 length, D gene, V gene, CDR3 protein. A D gene is named only where the DNA matches it firmly.

cdr3_length: 15; d_call: TRBD1; v_call: TRBV7-2; cdr3_aa: ASSLVFRTGGKETQY
cdr3_length: 9; d_call: NA; v_call: TRBV7-9; cdr3_aa: ASSFRNEQY
cdr3_length: 14; d_call: TRBD1; v_call: TRBV7-9; cdr3_aa: ASSPPGQGGNTEAF
cdr3_length: 11; d_call: NA; v_call: TRBV11-2; cdr3_aa: ASSHTTNEKLF
cdr3_length: 14; d_call: TRBD1; v_call: TRBV11-2; cdr3_aa: ASSLRAGTGDQPQH
cdr3_length: 12; d_call: NA; v_call: TRBV7-2; cdr3_aa: ASSLRRGSYEQY
cdr3_length: 13; d_call: TRBD1; v_call: TRBV27; cdr3_aa: ASTETGTYNSPLH
cdr3_length: 12; d_call: NA; v_call: TRBV15; cdr3_aa: ASKPDPNTDTQY
cdr3_length: 9; d_call: NA; v_call: TRBV25-1; cdr3_aa: ASSEGREAF
cdr3_length: 16; d_call: TRBD2; v_call: TRBV5-1; cdr3_aa: ASSDDFVGRDNTGELF
cdr3_length: 13; d_call: NA; v_call: TRBV5-1; cdr3_aa: ASSLEWVQSDGYT
cdr3_length: 15; d_call: NA; v_call: TRBV28; cdr3_aa: ASSFSDRPATNEKLF
cdr3_length: 12; d_call: TRBD1; v_call: TRBV29-1; cdr3_aa: SAGRDSRTDTQY
cdr3_length: 12; d_call: TRBD1; v_call: TRBV7-9; cdr3_aa: ATSTGTGNVEQY
cdr3_length: 14; d_call: NA; v_call: TRBV19; cdr3_aa: ASSIYLGRQPYEQY
cdr3_length: 12; d_call: NA; v_call: TRBV11-3; cdr3_aa: ASSLGLEGGEQY
cdr3_length: 14; d_call: NA; v_call: TRBV7-8; cdr3_aa: ASSLNRAVRNQPQH
cdr3_length: 13; d_call: NA; v_call: TRBV25-1; cdr3_aa: ASSEYGGLTYEQY
cdr3_length: 13; d_call: NA; v_call: TRBV29-1; cdr3_aa: SVEAAGESYNEQF
cdr3_length: 13; d_call: NA; v_call: TRBV9; cdr3_aa: ASSPRGGVNTEAF
cdr3_length: 11; d_call: NA; v_call: TRBV30; cdr3_aa: ACTPWAGREQY
cdr3_length: 12; d_call: NA; v_call: TRBV27; cdr3_aa: ASGGPSGAYEQY
cdr3_length: 12; d_call: NA; v_call: TRBV5-1; cdr3_aa: ASSEGVRSYEQY
cdr3_length: 11; d_call: NA; v_call: TRBV5-1; cdr3_aa: ARITDPNEKLF
cdr3_length: 13; d_call: TRBD1; v_call: TRBV6-1; cdr3_aa: ASSKRDRGGYGYT
cdr3_length: 9; d_call: NA; v_call: TRBV28; cdr3_aa: ASKDYNEQF
cdr3_length: 15; d_call: TRBD1; v_call: TRBV5-4; cdr3_aa: ASSLAATGMAVQPQH
cdr3_length: 17; d_call: NA; v_call: TRBV23-1; cdr3_aa: ASSHPGGTGKSSYNEQF
cdr3_length: 12; d_call: NA; v_call: TRBV18; cdr3_aa: ASSPPSSGNEQY
cdr3_length: 14; d_call: TRBD1; v_call: TRBV28; cdr3_aa: ASSSTRQGVLGEQF
cdr3_length: 14; d_call: TRBD1; v_call: TRBV27; cdr3_aa: ASSIQGALAKNIQY
cdr3_length: 16; d_call: TRBD2; v_call: TRBV27; cdr3_aa: ASSMAPRLAGGGSEQF
cdr3_length: 10; d_call: NA; v_call: TRBV25-1; cdr3_aa: ASSAGGYEQY
cdr3_length: 10; d_call: NA; v_call: TRBV15; cdr3_aa: ATSKVYTEAF
cdr3_length: 7; d_call: NA; v_call: TRBV20-1; cdr3_aa: SANAEQY
cdr3_length: 11; d_call: NA; v_call: TRBV27; cdr3_aa: ASRRGGNTEAF
cdr3_length: 12; d_call: TRBD2; v_call: TRBV4-1; cdr3_aa: ASSLAGGPYEQY
cdr3_length: 15; d_call: TRBD2; v_call: TRBV5-4; cdr3_aa: ASTGLAGGSNTGELF
cdr3_length: 12; d_call: TRBD2; v_call: TRBV27; cdr3_aa: ASRSSGSYNEQF
cdr3_length: 13; d_call: TRBD1; v_call: TRBV25-1; cdr3_aa: ASSGTGELYETQY
cdr3_length: 13; d_call: NA; v_call: TRBV11-2; cdr3_aa: ASSPPGVLDTEAF
cdr3_length: 15; d_call: TRBD1; v_call: TRBV28; cdr3_aa: ASSSNTAGGWRGEQF
cdr3_length: 13; d_call: NA; v_call: TRBV28; cdr3_aa: ASSTTGKGNQPQH
cdr3_length: 11; d_call: NA; v_call: TRBV27; cdr3_aa: ASSPQVITEAF
cdr3_length: 16; d_call: TRBD1; v_call: TRBV11-2; cdr3_aa: ASSLDRKDRGYTGELF
cdr3_length: 15; d_call: NA; v_call: TRBV10-3; cdr3_aa: AISGKGAGVDNNEQF
cdr3_length: 12; d_call: NA; v_call: TRBV7-9; cdr3_aa: ASGPGAPHQPQH
cdr3_length: 8; d_call: NA; v_call: TRBV2; cdr3_aa: ATANYEQY